The rows below give T cell receptor beta chains drawn from one sample of a study of blood T cell repertoires in COVID-19. Here immunoSEQ multiplex PCR was the method, and the copy in TCRdb shows in-frame clones only, minus some. The sample lists roughly 280,000 clones, roughly 83% occurring once. Sample: peripheral blood. These receptor sequences come from a man aged 55 to 70 who had recovered from COVID-19. Both conserved end residues are trimmed from each CDR3.

CDR3	J	V
ASSINGGFSEQY	TRBJ2-7	TRBV28
AWSVLGRDTFQKLF	TRBJ1-4	TRBV30
ASSLVRPGGEQY	TRBJ2-7	TRBV7-8
ASSQDRRFGELF	TRBJ2-2	TRBV3-1/TRBV3-2
ASSSQYPQETQY	TRBJ2-5	TRBV5-1
ASSLGSRNLNTEAF	TRBJ1-1	TRBV5-1
SGTPGYT	TRBJ1-2	TRBV20-1
AWSLDSGANVLT	TRBJ2-6	TRBV30
AISAGQGATQY	TRBJ2-3	TRBV10-3
ASSVDGGREPQH	TRBJ1-5	TRBV9
ASSSLAGPYEQY	TRBJ2-7	TRBV27
ATSLRDTYGYT	TRBJ1-2	TRBV15
ASGGYPTYEQY	TRBJ2-7	TRBV6-5
ASRSPGVNSNTQY	TRBJ2-3	TRBV6-5
ASSPPGLAGGLGYEQY	TRBJ2-7	TRBV11-2
ASSYSTGEQF	TRBJ2-1	TRBV6-5
ASSLYKGAYNEQF	TRBJ2-1	TRBV7-3